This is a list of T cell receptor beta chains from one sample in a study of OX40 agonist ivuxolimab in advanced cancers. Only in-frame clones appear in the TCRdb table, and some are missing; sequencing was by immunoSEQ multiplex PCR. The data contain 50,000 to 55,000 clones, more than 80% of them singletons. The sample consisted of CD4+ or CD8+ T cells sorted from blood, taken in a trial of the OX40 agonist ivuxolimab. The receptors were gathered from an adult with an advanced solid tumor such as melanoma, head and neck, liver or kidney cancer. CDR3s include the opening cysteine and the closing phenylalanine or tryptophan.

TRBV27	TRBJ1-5	CASSHEAGQPQHF
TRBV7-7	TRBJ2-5	CASSLGLAGAQETQYF
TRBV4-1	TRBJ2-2	CASSQDEVGANTGELFF
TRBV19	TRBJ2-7	CASSSYPRTGGNEQYF
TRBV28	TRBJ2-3	CASSLPGADTQYF
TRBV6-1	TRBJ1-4	CASSRSSMGEKLFF
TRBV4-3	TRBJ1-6	CASSQEAQSSYNSPLHF
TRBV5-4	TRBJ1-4	CASSPNRDMDEKLFF
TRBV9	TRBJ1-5	CASSVDWGEQPQHF
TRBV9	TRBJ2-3	CASSARAGAVDTQYF
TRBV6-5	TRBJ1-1	CASSSLQGPTEAFF
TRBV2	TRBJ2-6	CASSLGLSGANVLTF
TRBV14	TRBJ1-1	CASIQVGEAGAVEAFF
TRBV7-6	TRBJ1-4	CASSLAPAGEGEKLFF
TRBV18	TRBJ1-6	CASSSNATPLHF
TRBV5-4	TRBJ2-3	CASSFPGSTRTDTQYF
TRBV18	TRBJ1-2	CASSPAPGQGAHGYTF
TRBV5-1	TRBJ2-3	CASSLGISFRADTQYF
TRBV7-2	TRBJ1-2	CASSLGAGYGYTF
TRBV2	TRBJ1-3	CASNPGVGNTIYF
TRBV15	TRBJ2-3	CATSGPSGSSTDTQYF
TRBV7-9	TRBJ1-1	CASSLAGQGLATEAFF
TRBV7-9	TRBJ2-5	CASSLDGSGAFAQYF
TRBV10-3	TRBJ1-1	CAISVGQGNTEAFF
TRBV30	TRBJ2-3	CAWSVSGANTQYF
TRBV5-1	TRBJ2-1	CASSLVGDRGIDEQFF
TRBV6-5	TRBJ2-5	CASQPGAGVETQYF
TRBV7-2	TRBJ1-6	CASSLAGQGRSPLHF
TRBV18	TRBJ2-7	CASSPSRDSYEQYF
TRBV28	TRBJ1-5	CASSEPTGIGNQPQHF
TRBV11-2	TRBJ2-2	CASSPLRRPGELFF
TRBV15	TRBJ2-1	CATSEQGYNEQFF
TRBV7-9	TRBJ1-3	CASSFQTGNTIYF
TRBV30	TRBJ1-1	CAWSFWTGPNTEAFF
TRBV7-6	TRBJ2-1	CASSILGLAGDQNEQFF
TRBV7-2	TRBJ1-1	CASSLVPGGTEAFF
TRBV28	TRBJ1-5	CASSLKSGSQPQHF
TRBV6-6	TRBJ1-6	CASSYSGTARNSPLHF
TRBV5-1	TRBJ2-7	CASSLGTSGVYEQYF
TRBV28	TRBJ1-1	CASRSPGLGTEAFF
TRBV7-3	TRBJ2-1	CASSRSSSSYNEQFF
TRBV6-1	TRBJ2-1	CASREAQDYNEQFF
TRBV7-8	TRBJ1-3	CASSPGTWNTIYF
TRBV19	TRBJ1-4	CASSDGRFNEKLFF
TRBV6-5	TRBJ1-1	CASSLMGGLNTEAFF
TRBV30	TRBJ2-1	CAWSFKIAYNEQFF
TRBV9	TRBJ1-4	CASSSWTDGKLFF
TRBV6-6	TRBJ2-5	CASSYASGWETQYF
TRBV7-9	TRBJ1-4	CASSSRQGFNEKLFF
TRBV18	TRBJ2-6	CASSTPTRAGANVLTF
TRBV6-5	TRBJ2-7	CASRTGTGAYEQYF
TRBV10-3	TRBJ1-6	CAIKGIAGRTYSPLHF
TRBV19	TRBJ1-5	CASRTGFFHQPQHF
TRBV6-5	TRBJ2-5	CASSVLLWGETQYF
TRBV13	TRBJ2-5	CASSPRPGSGAQETQYF
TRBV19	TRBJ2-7	CASSMDRGRNYEQYF
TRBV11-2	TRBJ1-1	CASSPRGPNTEAFF